This TCR beta chain was documented in a study of blood T cell repertoires in COVID-19 (dated by TCRdb to about 2020). Background for the entire study: Samples from collaborators originated in the United States, Italy and Spain and spanned both the acute and convalescent phases of COVID-19. The material from the prospective study consisted of cDNA or gDNA derived from T cells, B-cell-depleted T cells, or PBMCs. Deeply sampled blood TCRbeta repertoires from subjects exposed to, actively infected with, or recovered from COVID-19 were included in the dataset. The samples were drawn from the first 160 participants of the ongoing ImmuneRACE study and from 950 to 1,500 subjects provided by 6 global collaborators. Nearly every sample came with metadata listing a de-identified subject ID, COVID-19 status, age in years and sex. HLA class I and class II types, where available, came from metadata supplied by the sample provider rather than from assay-based typing. A freely available public database, intended as a resource for researchers studying the immune response to SARS-CoV-2, is where the repertoires were released.

Turning to this clone: This receptor's antigen is unknown. No base-level quality is on record; no much larger clone is a single base apart.

TCRbeta CDR3 regions were amplified from genomic DNA using the immunoSEQ Assay, a bias-controlled multiplex PCR. The authors processed their data as follows. The number of nucleated cells in each sample was estimated from the amplification of reference gene primers within the assay. To quantify the absolute abundance of each unique TCRbeta CDR3 rearrangement, sequence reads were collapsed and filtered. For each sample, productive Simpson clonality was calculated as the square root of Simpson's diversity index over productive rearrangements. TCRdb mirrors the immuneACCESS table, restricted to in-frame sequences. Some clones are absent from its copies; in checked studies, under half trace to an unresolved V gene, and the reason for the others is unknown. That table gives V, J and clone size, and the DNA gave D and trimming. For this sample there are roughly 220,000 clones; around 84% appear just once. The leading ten clones occupy around 20% of the sample.

The collaborating institutions used their own protocols to collect whole blood in K2EDTA tubes. Collaborator samples were shipped for TCRbeta analysis as frozen whole blood, isolated PBMCs, or DNA extracted from either sample type. Overall results and qualifications from the work: The amount of clinical and demographic metadata varied by source and participant and was provided uncurated.

Counted from cysteine to phenylalanine, this CDR3 has 12 amino acids. The retained sequence is limited to the CDR3, 36 bases, with the frame set at the first base. V is pared back by 3 bases and J by 7 bases, with 8 bases lying between the germline termini. The chain is assembled from TRBV12-3 or TRBV12-4 and TRBJ2-3, with no D gene named confidently. The sample comprised peripheral blood. This receptor was obtained from a man aged 30-40 years with active or convalescent COVID-19. Here the CDR3 is given as CASSLADNTQYF. The nucleotide sequence is given as TGTGCCAGCAGTTTGGCCGATAATACGCAGTATTTT.